The sample holds many counts of the clone carrying this TCR beta chain. These data originate in a study of T-cell reconstitution after alpha-beta-depleted transplantation in children. Germline CDR1 reads DFQATT; CDR2 reads SNEGSKA (reference sequence). V was trimmed by 5 bases and J by 0 bases, leaving 13 bases between them. The CDR3 spans 15 residues. The TCRbeta library was prepared with unique molecular identifiers. TCRdb reprocessed the PCR reads with MiXCR, giving one entry per CDR3 protein. The data hold roughly 170,000 distinct CDR3 sequences, with about 6.4% observed a single time. The TCR was taken from a human donor who donated a stem cell graft to a child with Wiskott-Aldrich syndrome. This sample comprised PBMCs from the stem cell graft donor, obtained from the stem cell graft. This chain uses TRBV20-1 with TRBJ2-2; D possibly corresponds to TRBD2 (5 bases). CDR3 in DNA: TGCAGTGCTGGAACCGGGAACACGAACACCGGGGAGCTGTTTTTT. It is translated as CSAGTGNTNTGELFF.